Listed below are T cell receptor beta chains from one sample, sequenced in a study of T cell responses to AZD1222 COVID-19 vaccine. Sequencing used immunoSEQ multiplex PCR; TCRdb keeps in-frame clones, though not all of them. Of about 100,000 clones detected, 70% to 90% appear once; the ten largest clones hold 2.5% to 3%. The sequencing here drew on peripheral blood, taken on day 0 of AZD1222 vaccination. The receptors shown here come from an adult in good health. Each CDR3 is given with its conserved first and last residue. A D gene is named only where the DNA matches it firmly. Expanded clones are given a class, and other clones once, few, many or no size at all.

TRBJ2-2,TRBV5-1,.,TRBD2,CASSSGTSGSAGELFF,TGTGCCAGCAGCTCTGGGACTAGCGGGAGCGCCGGGGAGCTGTTTTTT
TRBJ2-3,TRBV7-2,.,TRBD2,CASRRTSGTDTQYF,TGTGCCAGCAGGAGGACTAGCGGCACAGATACGCAGTATTTT
TRBJ2-1,TRBV7-8,.,.,CASSLLPGPSYNEQFF,TGTGCCAGCAGCCTCCTGCCAGGGCCATCCTACAATGAGCAGTTCTTC
TRBJ2-1,TRBV3-1/TRBV3-2,.,TRBD1,CASSRNSGTGVEQFF,TGTGCCAGCAGCCGGAATTCCGGGACAGGGGTTGAGCAGTTCTTC
TRBJ1-6,TRBV7-2,once,.,CASSLQGTYNSPLHF,TGTGCCAGCAGCTTACAGGGCACCTATAATTCACCCCTCCACTTT
TRBJ1-3,TRBV5-6,.,.,CASSLGVRDTIYF,TGTGCCAGCAGCTTGGGGGTACGGGACACCATATATTTT
TRBJ1-6,TRBV11-3,.,.,CASSLGQRSYNSPLHF,TGTGCCAGCAGCTTAGGACAGCGATCCTATAATTCACCCCTCCACTTT
TRBJ1-4,TRBV6-5,.,.,CASSPPGVEKLFF,TGTGCCAGCAGTCCCCCGGGTGTTGAAAAACTGTTTTTT
TRBJ2-5,TRBV11-3,once,TRBD1,CASSRGDRQGQETQYF,TGTGCCAGCAGCCGAGGGGACAGGCAGGGGCAAGAGACCCAGTACTTC
TRBJ1-4,TRBV19,.,TRBD1,CASSRGTELFF,TGTGCCAGTAGTCGAGGGACAGAACTGTTTTTT
TRBJ1-6,TRBV28,once,.,CASRRPGTNNSPLHF,TGTGCCAGCAGGCGACCCGGGACTAATAATTCACCCCTCCACTTT
TRBJ2-7,TRBV9,.,.,CASSVGREQYF,TGTGCCAGCAGCGTAGGAAGAGAGCAGTACTTC
TRBJ1-4,TRBV9,few,TRBD1,CASSTGTDDNEKLFF,TGTGCCAGCAGCACGGGGACAGACGATAATGAAAAACTGTTTTTT
TRBJ1-6,TRBV7-2,few,.,CASSPRGEWAPLHF,TGTGCCAGCAGCCCTCGGGGCGAGTGGGCACCCCTCCACTTT